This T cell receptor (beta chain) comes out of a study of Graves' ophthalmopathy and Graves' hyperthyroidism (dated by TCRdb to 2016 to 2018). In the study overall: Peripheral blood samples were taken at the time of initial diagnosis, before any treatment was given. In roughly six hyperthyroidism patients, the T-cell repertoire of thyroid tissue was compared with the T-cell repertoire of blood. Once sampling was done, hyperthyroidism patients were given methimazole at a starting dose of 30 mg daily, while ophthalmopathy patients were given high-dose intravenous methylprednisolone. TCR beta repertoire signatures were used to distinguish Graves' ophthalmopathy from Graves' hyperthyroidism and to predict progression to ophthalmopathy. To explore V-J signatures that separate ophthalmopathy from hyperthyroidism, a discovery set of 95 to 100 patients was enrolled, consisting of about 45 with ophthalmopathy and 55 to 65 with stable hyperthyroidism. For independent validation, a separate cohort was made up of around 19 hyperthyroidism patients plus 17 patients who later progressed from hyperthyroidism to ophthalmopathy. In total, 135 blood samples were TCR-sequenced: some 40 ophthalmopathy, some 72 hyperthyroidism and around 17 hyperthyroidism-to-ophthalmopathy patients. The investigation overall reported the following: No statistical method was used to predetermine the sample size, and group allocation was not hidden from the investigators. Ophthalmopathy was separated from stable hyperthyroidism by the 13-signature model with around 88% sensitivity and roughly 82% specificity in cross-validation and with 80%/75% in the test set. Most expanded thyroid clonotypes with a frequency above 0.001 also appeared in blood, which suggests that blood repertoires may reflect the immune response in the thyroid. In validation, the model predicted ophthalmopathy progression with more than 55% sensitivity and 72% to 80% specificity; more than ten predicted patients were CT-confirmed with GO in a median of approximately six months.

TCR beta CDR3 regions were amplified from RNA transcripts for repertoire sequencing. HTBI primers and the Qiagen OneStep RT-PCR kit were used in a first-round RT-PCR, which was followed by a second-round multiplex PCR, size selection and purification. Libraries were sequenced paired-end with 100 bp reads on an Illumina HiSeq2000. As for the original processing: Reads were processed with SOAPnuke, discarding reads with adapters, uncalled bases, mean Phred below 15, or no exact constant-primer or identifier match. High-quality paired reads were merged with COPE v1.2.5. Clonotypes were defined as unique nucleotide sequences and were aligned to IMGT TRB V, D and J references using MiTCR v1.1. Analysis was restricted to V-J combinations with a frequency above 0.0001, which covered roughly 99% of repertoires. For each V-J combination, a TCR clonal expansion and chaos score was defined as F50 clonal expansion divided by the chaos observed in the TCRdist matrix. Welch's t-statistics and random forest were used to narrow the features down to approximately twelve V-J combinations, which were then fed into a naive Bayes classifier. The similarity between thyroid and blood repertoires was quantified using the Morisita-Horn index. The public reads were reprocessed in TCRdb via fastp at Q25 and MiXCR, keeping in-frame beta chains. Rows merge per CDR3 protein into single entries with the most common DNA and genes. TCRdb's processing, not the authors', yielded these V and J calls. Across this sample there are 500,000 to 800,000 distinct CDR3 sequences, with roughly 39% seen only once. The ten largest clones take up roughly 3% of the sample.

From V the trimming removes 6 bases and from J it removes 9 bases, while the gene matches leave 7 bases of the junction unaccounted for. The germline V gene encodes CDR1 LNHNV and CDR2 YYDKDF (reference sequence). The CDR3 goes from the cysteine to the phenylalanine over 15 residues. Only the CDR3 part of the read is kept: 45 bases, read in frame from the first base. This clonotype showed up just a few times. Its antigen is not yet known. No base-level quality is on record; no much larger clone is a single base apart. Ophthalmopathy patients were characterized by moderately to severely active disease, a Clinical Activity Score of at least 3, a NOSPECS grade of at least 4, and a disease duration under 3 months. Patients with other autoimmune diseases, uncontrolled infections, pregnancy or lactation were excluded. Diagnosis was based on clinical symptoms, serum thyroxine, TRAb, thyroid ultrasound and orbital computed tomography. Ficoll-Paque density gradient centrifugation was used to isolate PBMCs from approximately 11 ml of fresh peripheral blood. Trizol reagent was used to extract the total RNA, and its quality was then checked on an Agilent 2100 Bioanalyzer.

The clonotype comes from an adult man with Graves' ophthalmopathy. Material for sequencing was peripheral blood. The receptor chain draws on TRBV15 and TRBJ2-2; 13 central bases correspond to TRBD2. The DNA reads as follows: TGTGCCACCAGTAGTACTAGCGGGAGGGCCTGGGAGCTGTTTTTT. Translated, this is CATSSTSGRAWELFF.